This T cell receptor (beta chain) was retrieved from a study of shared clonotypes between healthy human individuals. Turning to the study itself: A couple of female and a few male donors aged 18 to 49 were enrolled.

This CDR3 has 17 residues. CD45RA+ naive and CD45RA-negative memory subsets were separated from CD4+ cells. The table came from immunoSEQ multiplex PCR; TCRdb's copy has only in-frame clones and leaves some out. The table shows about 2.5 million clones, with 85% to 95% occurring only once. This receptor was identified in a young man in good health. Some clones in this sample may be carry-over from other donors' samples. The chain joins TRBV12-2 to TRBJ2-1; TRBD2, as called in the table, went unchecked against the DNA. TRBV12-2 is a documented pseudogene. What was sequenced was naive CD4+ T cells from PBMCs. Subset given: CD45RA+ positively selected. In DNA, the CDR3 is TGTGCAAGTCGCTTATGTCTAGCGGGAGGGAGTAGGGATGAGCAGTTCTTC. Protein product: CASRLCLAGGSRDEQFF.